What follows is one T cell receptor beta chain and its context. TCRdb keeps only in-frame clones here, not all; method: immunoSEQ multiplex PCR. The sample contains fewer than 400,000 clones, about 64% of which appear only once. The data were obtained in a study of cytotoxic CD8 clonotypes in ibrutinib-treated CLL. There are 14 residues in the CDR3. The V and J ends lost 6 bases and 5 bases, in that order; junction bases with no gene match: 8. In germline, CDR1 is SGHRS, CDR2 YFSETQ. This chain connects TRBV5-1 to TRBJ2-5; TRBD1 aligns across 9 bases. This specimen consisted of PBMCs, obtained after 36 months of ibrutinib treatment. The clonotype originates from a human donor with chronic lymphocytic leukemia. CDR3 residues: CASNRDRVRETQYF. The CDR3 nucleotides are TGCGCCAGCAACCGGGACAGGGTCCGGGAGACCCAGTACTTC.